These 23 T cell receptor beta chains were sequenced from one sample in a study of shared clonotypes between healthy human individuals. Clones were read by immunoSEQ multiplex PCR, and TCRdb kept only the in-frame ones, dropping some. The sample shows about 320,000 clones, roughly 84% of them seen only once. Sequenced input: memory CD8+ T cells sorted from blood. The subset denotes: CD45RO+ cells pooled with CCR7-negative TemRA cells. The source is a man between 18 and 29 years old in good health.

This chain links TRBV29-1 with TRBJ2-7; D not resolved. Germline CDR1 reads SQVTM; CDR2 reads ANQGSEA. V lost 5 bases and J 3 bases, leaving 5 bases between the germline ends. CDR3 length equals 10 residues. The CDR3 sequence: CSVYDYEQYF. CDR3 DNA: TGCAGCGTTTATGACTACGAGCAGTACTTC.

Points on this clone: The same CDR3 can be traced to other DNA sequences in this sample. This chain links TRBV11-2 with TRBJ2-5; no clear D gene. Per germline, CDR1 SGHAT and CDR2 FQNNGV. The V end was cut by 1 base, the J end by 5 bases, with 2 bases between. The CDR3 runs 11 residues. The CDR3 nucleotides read TGTGCCAGCAGCTTAGCCGAGACCCAGTACTTC. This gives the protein CASSLAETQYF.

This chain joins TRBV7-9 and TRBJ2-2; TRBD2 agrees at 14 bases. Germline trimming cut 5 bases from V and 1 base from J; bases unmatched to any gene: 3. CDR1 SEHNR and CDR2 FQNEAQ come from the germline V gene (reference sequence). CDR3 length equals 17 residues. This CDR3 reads CASSPGLAGENTGELFF. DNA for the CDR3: TGTGCCAGCAGCCCGGGACTAGCGGGAGAGAACACCGGGGAGCTGTTTTTT.

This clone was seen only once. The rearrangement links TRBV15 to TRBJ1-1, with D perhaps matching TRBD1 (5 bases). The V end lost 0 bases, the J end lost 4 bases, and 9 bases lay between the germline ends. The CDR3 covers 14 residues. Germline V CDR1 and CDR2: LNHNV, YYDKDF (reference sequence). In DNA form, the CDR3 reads TGTGCCACCAGCAGAGAAGGGGAGACCACTGAAGCTTTCTTT. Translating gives CATSREGETTEAFF.

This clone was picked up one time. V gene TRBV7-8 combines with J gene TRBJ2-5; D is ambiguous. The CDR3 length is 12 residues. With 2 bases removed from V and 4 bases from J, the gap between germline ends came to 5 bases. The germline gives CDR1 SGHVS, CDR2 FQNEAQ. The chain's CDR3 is CASSLTLETQYF. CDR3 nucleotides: TGTGCCAGCAGCTTAACCCTAGAGACCCAGTACTTC.

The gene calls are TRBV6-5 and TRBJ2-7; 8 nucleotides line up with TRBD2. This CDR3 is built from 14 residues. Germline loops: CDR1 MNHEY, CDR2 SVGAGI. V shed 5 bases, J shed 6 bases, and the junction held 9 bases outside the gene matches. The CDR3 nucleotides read TGTGCCAGCAGTCCAGCGGGAGCGCCTAGCGAGCAGTACTTC. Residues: CASSPAGAPSEQYF.

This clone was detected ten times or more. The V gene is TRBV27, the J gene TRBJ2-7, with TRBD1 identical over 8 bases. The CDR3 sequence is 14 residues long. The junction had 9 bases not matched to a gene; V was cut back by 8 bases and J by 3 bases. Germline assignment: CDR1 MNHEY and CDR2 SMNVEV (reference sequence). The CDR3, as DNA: TGTGCCAGCGGGAACAGGGGGTCAGTCTACGAGCAGTACTTC. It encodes CASGNRGSVYEQYF.

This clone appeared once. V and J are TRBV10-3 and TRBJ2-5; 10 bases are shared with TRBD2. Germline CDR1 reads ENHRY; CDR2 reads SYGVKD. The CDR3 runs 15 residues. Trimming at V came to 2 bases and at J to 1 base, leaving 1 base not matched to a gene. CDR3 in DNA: TGTGCCATCAGTGAGACTAGCGGGACCCAAGAGACCCAGTACTTC. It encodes CAISETSGTQETQYF.

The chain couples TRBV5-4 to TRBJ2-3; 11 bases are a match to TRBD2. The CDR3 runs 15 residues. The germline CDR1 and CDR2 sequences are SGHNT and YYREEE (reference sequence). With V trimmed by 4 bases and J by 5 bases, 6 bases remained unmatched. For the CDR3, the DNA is TGTGCCAGCAGCATTAGCGGGGGGGCCATAGATACGCAGTATTTT. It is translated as CASSISGGAIDTQYF.

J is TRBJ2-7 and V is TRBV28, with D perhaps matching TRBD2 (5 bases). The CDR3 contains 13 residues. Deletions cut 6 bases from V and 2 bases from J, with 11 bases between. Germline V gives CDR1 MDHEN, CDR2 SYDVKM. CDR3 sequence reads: CASSPIGTYEQYF. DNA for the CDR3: TGTGCCAGCAGCCCCATCGGGACCTACGAGCAGTACTTC.

The CDR3 loop is CASSLREGGLTDTQYF. For the CDR3, the DNA is TGTGCCAGCAGTCTCCGGGAGGGGGGTCTCACAGATACGCAGTATTTT. The chain links TRBV28 to TRBJ2-3; 8 bases are a match to TRBD2. V trimming: 5 bases; J trimming: 2 bases; junction bases outside the gene matches: 9. This CDR3 is 16 amino acids long. CDR1 is MDHEN and CDR2 is SYDVKM in the germline V gene.

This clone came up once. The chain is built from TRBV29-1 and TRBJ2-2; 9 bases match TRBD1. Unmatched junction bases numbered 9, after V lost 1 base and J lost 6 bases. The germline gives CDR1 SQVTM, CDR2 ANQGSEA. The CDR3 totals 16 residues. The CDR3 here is CSVEGTRDRAAGELFF. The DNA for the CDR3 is TGCAGCGTTGAAGGAACCCGGGACAGGGCTGCCGGGGAGCTGTTTTTT.

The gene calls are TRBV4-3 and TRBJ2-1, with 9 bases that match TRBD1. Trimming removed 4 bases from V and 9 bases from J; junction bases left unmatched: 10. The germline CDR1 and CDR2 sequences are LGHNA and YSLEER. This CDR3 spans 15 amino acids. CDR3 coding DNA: TGCGCCAGCAGCCTAGACAGGGGGAACATAGGTGAGCAGTTCTTC. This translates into CASSLDRGNIGEQFF.

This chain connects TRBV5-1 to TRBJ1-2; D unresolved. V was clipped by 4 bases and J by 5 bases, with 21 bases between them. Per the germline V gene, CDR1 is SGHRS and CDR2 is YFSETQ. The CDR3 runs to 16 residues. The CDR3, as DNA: TGCGCCAGCAGCGTTCTGCACGGACCGGCGATATATGGCTACACCTTC. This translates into CASSVLHGPAIYGYTF.

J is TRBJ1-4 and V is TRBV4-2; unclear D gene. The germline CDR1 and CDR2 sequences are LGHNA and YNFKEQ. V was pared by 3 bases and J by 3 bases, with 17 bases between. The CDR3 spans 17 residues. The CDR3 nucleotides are TGTGCCAGCAGCCATTTGAGACACCAACGGGCTAATGAAAAACTGTTTTTT. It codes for CASSHLRHQRANEKLFF.

The CDR3 DNA is TGCGCCAGCAGCCAGGGGTCCGGGACCTTGTTCGAGCAGTACTTC. This codes for CASSQGSGTLFEQYF. The V and J genes are TRBV4-1 and TRBJ2-7; D may be TRBD1 or TRBD2 (5 bases each). The V and J ends lost 3 bases and 6 bases respectively, with 18 bases between them. In germline, CDR1 is MGHRA, CDR2 YSYEKL. The CDR3 totals 15 residues.

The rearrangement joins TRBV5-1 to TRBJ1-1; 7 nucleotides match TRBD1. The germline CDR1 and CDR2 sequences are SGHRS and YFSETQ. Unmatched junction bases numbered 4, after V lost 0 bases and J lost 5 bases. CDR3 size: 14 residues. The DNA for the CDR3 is TGCGCCAGCAGCTTGGCCGACAGGGCGACTGAAGCTTTCTTT. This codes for CASSLADRATEAFF.

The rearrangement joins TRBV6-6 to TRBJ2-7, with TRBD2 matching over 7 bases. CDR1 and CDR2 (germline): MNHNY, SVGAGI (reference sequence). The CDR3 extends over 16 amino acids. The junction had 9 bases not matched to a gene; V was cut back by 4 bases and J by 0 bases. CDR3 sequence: CASSSPKGTTSYEQYF. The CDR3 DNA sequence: TGTGCCAGCAGTTCGCCCAAAGGGACTACCTCCTACGAGCAGTACTTC.

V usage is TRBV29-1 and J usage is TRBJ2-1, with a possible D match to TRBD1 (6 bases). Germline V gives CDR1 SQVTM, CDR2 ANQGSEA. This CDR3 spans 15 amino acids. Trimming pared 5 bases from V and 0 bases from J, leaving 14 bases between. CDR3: CSVKGGPSSYNEQFF. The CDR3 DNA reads TGCAGCGTTAAAGGGGGACCCAGCTCCTACAATGAGCAGTTCTTC.

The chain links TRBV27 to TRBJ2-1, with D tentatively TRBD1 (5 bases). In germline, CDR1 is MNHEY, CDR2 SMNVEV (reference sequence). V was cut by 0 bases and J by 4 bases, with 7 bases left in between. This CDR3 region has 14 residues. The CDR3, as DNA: TGTGCCAGCAGTTTATCTAGGGGTTACAATGAGCAGTTCTTC. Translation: CASSLSRGYNEQFF.

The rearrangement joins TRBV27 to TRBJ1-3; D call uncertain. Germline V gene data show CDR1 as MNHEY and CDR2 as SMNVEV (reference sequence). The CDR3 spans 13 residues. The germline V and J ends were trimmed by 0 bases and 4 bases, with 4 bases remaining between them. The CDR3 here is CASSLSEGNTIYF. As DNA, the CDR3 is TGTGCCAGCAGTTTATCGGAGGGAAACACCATATATTTT.

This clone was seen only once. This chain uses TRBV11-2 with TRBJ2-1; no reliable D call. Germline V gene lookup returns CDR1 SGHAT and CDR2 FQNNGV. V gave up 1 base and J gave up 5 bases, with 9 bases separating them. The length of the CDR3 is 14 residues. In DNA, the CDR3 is TGTGCCAGCAGCTTAGGACTGATCCACAATGAGCAGTTCTTC. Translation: CASSLGLIHNEQFF.

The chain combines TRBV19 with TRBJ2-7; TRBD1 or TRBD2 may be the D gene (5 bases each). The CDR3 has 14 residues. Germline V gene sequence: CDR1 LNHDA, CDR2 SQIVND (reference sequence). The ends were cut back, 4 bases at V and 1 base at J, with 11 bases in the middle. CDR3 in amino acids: CASSTRDGSYEQYF. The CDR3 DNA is TGTGCCAGTAGTACCCGGGACGGGTCCTACGAGCAGTACTTC.